Listed below are T cell receptor beta chains from one sample, sequenced in a study of siplizumab effects on memory and regulatory T cells. Profiled with immunoSEQ multiplex PCR; TCRdb holds only in-frame clones, not every one. Of approximately 60,000 clones listed, 65% to 80% are singletons. The source material was memory CD4+ T cells sorted from blood. Every receptor here comes from a human donor in good health. Both conserved end residues are part of each CDR3. The order of the fields is V gene, clone size, J gene, D gene, CDR3 protein, CDR3 DNA. A D gene is named only where the DNA matches it firmly. Expanded clones get a size class; other rows say once, few or many, or leave the size out.

V gene: TRBV7-2; clone size: NA; J gene: TRBJ1-2; D gene: NA; CDR3 protein: CASSLEASYGYTF; CDR3 DNA: TGTGCCAGCAGCTTAGAGGCCTCCTATGGCTACACCTTC
V gene: TRBV6-1; clone size: NA; J gene: TRBJ1-2; D gene: NA; CDR3 protein: CASVERAGFYGYTF; CDR3 DNA: TGTGCCAGCGTTGAACGCGCAGGGTTCTATGGCTACACCTTC
V gene: TRBV18; clone size: NA; J gene: TRBJ1-5; D gene: NA; CDR3 protein: CASSPLDRISNQPQHF; CDR3 DNA: TGTGCCAGCTCACCACTGGACAGAATTAGCAATCAGCCCCAGCATTTT
V gene: TRBV2; clone size: NA; J gene: TRBJ2-5; D gene: TRBD2; CDR3 protein: CASLFGGGEETQYF; CDR3 DNA: TGTGCCAGCCTTTTTGGCGGGGGGGAAGAGACCCAGTACTTC
V gene: TRBV11-2; clone size: once; J gene: TRBJ1-1; D gene: NA; CDR3 protein: CASSPTRATEAFF; CDR3 DNA: TGTGCCAGCAGTCCTACAAGGGCCACTGAAGCTTTCTTT
V gene: TRBV19; clone size: NA; J gene: TRBJ1-2; D gene: TRBD1; CDR3 protein: CASKPADRGGGYTF; CDR3 DNA: TGTGCCAGTAAACCCGCTGACAGGGGGGGAGGCTACACCTTC
V gene: TRBV2; clone size: NA; J gene: TRBJ2-1; D gene: NA; CDR3 protein: CASSSTLRSGLDEQFF; CDR3 DNA: TGTGCCAGCAGCTCAACCCTACGTAGCGGCCTGGATGAGCAGTTCTTC
V gene: TRBV7-9; clone size: NA; J gene: TRBJ1-5; D gene: NA; CDR3 protein: CASSKGEQPQHF; CDR3 DNA: TGTGCCAGCAGCAAGGGGGAACAGCCCCAGCATTTT
V gene: TRBV7-9; clone size: NA; J gene: TRBJ1-6; D gene: NA; CDR3 protein: CASSLGRTVDSPLHF; CDR3 DNA: TGTGCCAGCAGCTTAGGACGGACCGTAGATTCACCCCTCCACTTT
V gene: TRBV7-3; clone size: NA; J gene: TRBJ1-1; D gene: TRBD1; CDR3 protein: CASSPRQGQNTEAFF; CDR3 DNA: TGTGCCAGCAGCCCCCGACAGGGGCAGAACACTGAAGCTTTCTTT
V gene: TRBV7-3; clone size: once; J gene: TRBJ1-1; D gene: NA; CDR3 protein: CASSGSGSTEAFF; CDR3 DNA: TGTGCCAGCAGCGGTTCGGGATCCACTGAAGCTTTCTTT
V gene: TRBV18; clone size: NA; J gene: TRBJ2-3; D gene: TRBD2; CDR3 protein: CASSRNREVAQYF; CDR3 DNA: TGTGCCAGCTCCCGGAATCGGGAGGTGGCGCAGTATTTT
V gene: TRBV5-5; clone size: NA; J gene: TRBJ2-2; D gene: NA; CDR3 protein: CASSLFGTGELFF; CDR3 DNA: TGTGCCAGCAGCTTGTTCGGGACCGGGGAGCTGTTTTTT
V gene: TRBV30; clone size: NA; J gene: TRBJ2-5; D gene: TRBD1; CDR3 protein: CAWSPPPKGARETQYF; CDR3 DNA: TGTGCCTGGAGTCCTCCCCCAAAGGGGGCAAGGGAGACCCAGTACTTC
V gene: TRBV18; clone size: NA; J gene: TRBJ1-2; D gene: NA; CDR3 protein: CASSPRDVTRGYGYTF; CDR3 DNA: TGTGCCAGCTCACCACGGGACGTCACCAGGGGCTATGGCTACACCTTC
V gene: TRBV5-6; clone size: NA; J gene: TRBJ2-7; D gene: NA; CDR3 protein: CASSLGFAQYF; CDR3 DNA: TGTGCCAGCAGCTTAGGGTTCGCGCAGTACTTC
V gene: TRBV7-3; clone size: NA; J gene: TRBJ2-5; D gene: TRBD1; CDR3 protein: CASSEGQGARETQYF; CDR3 DNA: TGTGCCAGCAGCGAGGGACAGGGGGCGCGGGAGACCCAGTACTTC
V gene: TRBV19; clone size: NA; J gene: TRBJ1-5; D gene: TRBD1; CDR3 protein: CASSTGTVLNQPQHF; CDR3 DNA: TGTGCCAGTAGTACCGGGACAGTTTTAAATCAGCCCCAGCATTTT
V gene: TRBV29-1; clone size: NA; J gene: TRBJ1-1; D gene: NA; CDR3 protein: CSVAQGATEAFF; CDR3 DNA: TGCAGCGTTGCTCAGGGCGCTACTGAAGCTTTCTTT
V gene: TRBV28; clone size: few; J gene: TRBJ2-2; D gene: NA; CDR3 protein: CASRETAATGELFF; CDR3 DNA: TGTGCCAGCAGGGAGACAGCTGCAACCGGGGAGCTGTTTTTT
V gene: TRBV7-3; clone size: NA; J gene: TRBJ1-2; D gene: TRBD1; CDR3 protein: CASSRGTGGQGYTF; CDR3 DNA: TGTGCCAGCAGCCGAGGGACAGGGGGGCAAGGCTACACCTTC
V gene: TRBV9; clone size: few; J gene: TRBJ2-1; D gene: NA; CDR3 protein: CASTKGDFDYNEQFF; CDR3 DNA: TGTGCCAGCACCAAAGGGGACTTCGATTACAATGAGCAGTTCTTC
V gene: TRBV21-1; clone size: NA; J gene: TRBJ1-2; D gene: NA; CDR3 protein: CASSKPGAKGRFCYTF; CDR3 DNA: TGTGCCAGCAGCAAACCAGGGGCGAAGGGCCGTTTCTGCTACACCTTC
V gene: TRBV30; clone size: NA; J gene: TRBJ2-2; D gene: NA; CDR3 protein: CAWSVGIRGTGELFF; CDR3 DNA: TGTGCCTGGAGTGTAGGTATTCGGGGGACCGGGGAGCTGTTTTTT
V gene: TRBV19; clone size: once; J gene: TRBJ1-2; D gene: NA; CDR3 protein: CASSIGSTIGGYTF; CDR3 DNA: TGTGCCAGTAGTATCGGCAGTACTATTGGTGGCTACACCTTC